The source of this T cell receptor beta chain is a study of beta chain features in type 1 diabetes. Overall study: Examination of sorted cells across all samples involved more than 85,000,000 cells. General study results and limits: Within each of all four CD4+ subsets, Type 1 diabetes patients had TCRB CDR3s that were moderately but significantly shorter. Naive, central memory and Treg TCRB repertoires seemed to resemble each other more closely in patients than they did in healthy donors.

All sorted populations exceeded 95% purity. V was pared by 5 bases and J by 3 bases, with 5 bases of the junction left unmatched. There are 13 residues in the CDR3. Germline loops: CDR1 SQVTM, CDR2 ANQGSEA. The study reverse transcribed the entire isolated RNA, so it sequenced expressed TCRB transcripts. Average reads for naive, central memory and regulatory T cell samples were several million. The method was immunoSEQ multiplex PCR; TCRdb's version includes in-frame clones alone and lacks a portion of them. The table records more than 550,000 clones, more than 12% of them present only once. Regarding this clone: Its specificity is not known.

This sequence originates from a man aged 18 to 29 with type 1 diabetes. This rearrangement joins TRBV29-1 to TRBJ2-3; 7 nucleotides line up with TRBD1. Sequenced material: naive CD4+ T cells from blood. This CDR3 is CSVQNRGTDTQYF. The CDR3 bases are TGCAGCGTTCAAAACAGGGGAACAGATACGCAGTATTTT.